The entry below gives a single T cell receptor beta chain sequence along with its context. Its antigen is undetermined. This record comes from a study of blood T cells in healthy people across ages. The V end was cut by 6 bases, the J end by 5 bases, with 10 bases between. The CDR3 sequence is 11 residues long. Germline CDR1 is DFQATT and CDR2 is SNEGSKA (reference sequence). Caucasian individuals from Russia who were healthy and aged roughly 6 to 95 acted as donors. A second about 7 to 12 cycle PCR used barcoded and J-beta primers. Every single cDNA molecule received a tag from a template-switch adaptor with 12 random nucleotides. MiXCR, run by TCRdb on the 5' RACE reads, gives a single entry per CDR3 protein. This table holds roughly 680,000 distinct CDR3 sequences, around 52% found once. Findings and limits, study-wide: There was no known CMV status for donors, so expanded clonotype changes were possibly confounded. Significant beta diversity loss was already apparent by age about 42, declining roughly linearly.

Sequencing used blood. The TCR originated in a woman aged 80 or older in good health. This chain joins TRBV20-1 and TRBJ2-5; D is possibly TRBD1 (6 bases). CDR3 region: CSALRGETQYF. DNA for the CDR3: TGCAGTGCCCTTAGGGGGGAGACCCAGTACTTC.